This T cell receptor (beta chain) was retrieved from a study of blood T cell repertoires in COVID-19. Study summary: Sites in the United States, Italy and Spain provided acute and convalescent COVID-19 samples. PBMCs, B-cell-depleted T cells, or T cells were the source of the cDNA or gDNA that made up the material.

Original analysis: Amplification of reference gene primers provided the estimated nucleated cell counts. Here immunoSEQ multiplex PCR was the method, and the copy in TCRdb shows in-frame clones only, minus some. The V and J calls and clone size were taken over from that table, and D and trimming were inferred from the DNA. The repertoire holds about 240,000 clones, with 87% as singletons. Germline V lookup: CDR1 SGHRS, CDR2 YFSETQ. The CDR3 sequence is 12 residues long. V lost 2 bases to trimming and J lost 6 bases, with 9 bases between them. A word on this clone: Other DNA sequences in the same sample also yield this CDR3.

The J gene is TRBJ2-7, the V gene TRBV5-1, with D maybe TRBD1 (6 bases). The sequencing input was peripheral blood. This TCR was recovered from a man aged 60 to 69 who had recovered from COVID-19. The CDR3 sequence is CASSFTGSEQYF. The CDR3 DNA is TGCGCCAGCAGCTTCACAGGGAGCGAGCAGTACTTC.